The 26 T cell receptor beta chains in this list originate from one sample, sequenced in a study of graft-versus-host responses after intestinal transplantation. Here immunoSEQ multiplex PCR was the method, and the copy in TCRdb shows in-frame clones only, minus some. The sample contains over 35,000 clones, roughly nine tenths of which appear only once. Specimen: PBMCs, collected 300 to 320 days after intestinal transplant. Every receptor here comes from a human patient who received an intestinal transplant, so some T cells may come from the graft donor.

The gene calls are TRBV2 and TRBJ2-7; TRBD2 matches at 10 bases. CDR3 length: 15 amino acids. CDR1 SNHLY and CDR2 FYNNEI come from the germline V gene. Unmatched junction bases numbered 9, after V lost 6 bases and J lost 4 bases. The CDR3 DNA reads TGTGCCAGCAGGGTTCGTACTAGCGGGACATACGAGCAGTACTTC. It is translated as CASRVRTSGTYEQYF.

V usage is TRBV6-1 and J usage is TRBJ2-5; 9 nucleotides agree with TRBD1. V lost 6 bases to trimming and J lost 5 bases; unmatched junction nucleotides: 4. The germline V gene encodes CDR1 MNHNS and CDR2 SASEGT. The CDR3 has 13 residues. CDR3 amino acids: CASRGQGGETQYF. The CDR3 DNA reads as TGTGCCAGCAGGGGACAGGGAGGGGAGACCCAGTACTTC.

The CDR3 nucleotides are TGTGCCAGCAGTTTGAACACCGGGGAGCTGTTTTTT. Protein product: CASSLNTGELFF. The genes are TRBV6-1 and TRBJ2-2; the D is unclear. There are 12 residues in the CDR3. Trimming took off 5 bases at V and 1 base at J, with 2 bases between the two ends. The germline V gene encodes CDR1 MNHNS and CDR2 SASEGT.

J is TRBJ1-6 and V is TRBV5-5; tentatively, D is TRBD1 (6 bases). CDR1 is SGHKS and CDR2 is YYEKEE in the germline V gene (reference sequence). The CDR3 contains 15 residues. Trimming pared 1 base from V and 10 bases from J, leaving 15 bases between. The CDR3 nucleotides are TGTGCCAGCAGCTTGAACGGGGGCCCCTTCTCACCCCTCCACTTT. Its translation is CASSLNGGPFSPLHF.

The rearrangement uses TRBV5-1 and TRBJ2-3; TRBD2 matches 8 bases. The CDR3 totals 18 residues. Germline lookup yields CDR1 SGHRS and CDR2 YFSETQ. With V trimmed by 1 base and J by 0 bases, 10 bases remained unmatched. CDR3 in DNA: TGCGCCAGCAGCTTGAAGCGGGGGTTTTACTCTAGCACAGATACGCAGTATTTT. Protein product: CASSLKRGFYSSTDTQYF.

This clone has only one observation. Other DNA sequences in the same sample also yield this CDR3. The DNA for the CDR3 is TGCAGCGTTGAAGCCCGCTCCGGGCAGGGCAATCAGCCCCAGCATTTT. Translating gives CSVEARSGQGNQPQHF. This chain connects TRBV29-1 to TRBJ1-5; D remains unclear. The germline V gene encodes CDR1 SQVTM and CDR2 ANQGSEA. Trimming took 1 base from V and 2 from J, leaving 15 bases between them. This CDR3 has 16 amino acids.

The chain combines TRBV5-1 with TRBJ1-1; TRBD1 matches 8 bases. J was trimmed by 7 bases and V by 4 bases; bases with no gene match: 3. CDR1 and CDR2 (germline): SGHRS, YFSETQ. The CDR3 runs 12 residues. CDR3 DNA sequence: TGCGCCAGCAGCATCGGGACAGGTGAAGCTTTCTTT. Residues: CASSIGTGEAFF.

The CDR3 is CASSASGGADTQYF. As DNA, the CDR3 is TGTGCCAGCAGTGCTAGCGGGGGGGCAGATACGCAGTATTTT. V is TRBV6-4 and J is TRBJ2-3, with TRBD2 matching over 12 bases. The V and J ends lost 4 bases and 4 bases, in that order; junction bases with no gene match: 0. This CDR3 spans 14 amino acids. The germline V gene has CDR1 MRHNA and CDR2 SNTAGT.

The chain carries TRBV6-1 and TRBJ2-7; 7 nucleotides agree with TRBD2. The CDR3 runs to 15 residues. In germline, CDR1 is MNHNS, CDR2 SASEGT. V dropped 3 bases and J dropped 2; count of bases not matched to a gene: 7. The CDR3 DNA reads TGTGCCAGCAGTGATTTGGGGGGGGATCCCTACGAGCAGTACTTC. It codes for CASSDLGGDPYEQYF.

The CDR3 loop reads CASSREGRFQETQYF. Written as DNA, the CDR3 is TGTGCCAGCAGTCGCGAGGGGCGATTCCAAGAGACCCAGTACTTC. The chain is built from TRBV4-2 and TRBJ2-5; D is perhaps TRBD1 or TRBD2 (5 bases each). V lost 6 bases to trimming and J lost 1 base, with 15 bases between them. The length of the CDR3 is 15 residues. The germline CDR1 and CDR2 sequences are LGHNA and YNFKEQ.

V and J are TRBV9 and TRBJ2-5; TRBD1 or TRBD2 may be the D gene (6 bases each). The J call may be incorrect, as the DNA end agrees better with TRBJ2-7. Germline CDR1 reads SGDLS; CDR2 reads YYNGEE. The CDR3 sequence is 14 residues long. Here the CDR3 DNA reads TGTGCCAGCAGCAAACAGGGAGGCGGCTACGAGCAGTACTTC. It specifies CASSKQGGGYEQYF.

The CDR3, as DNA: TGTGCCAGCAGCCAAGATCGGGGGGGCTCTACGATCTCCTACGAGCAGTACTTC. It codes for CASSQDRGGSTISYEQYF. The chain employs TRBV4-2 and TRBJ2-7, with 8 bases lining up with TRBD2. CDR3 length equals 18 residues. The J segment lost 0 bases and the V segment lost 0 bases, leaving 10 bases of the junction unmatched. From germline, CDR1 is LGHNA and CDR2 YNFKEQ.

In DNA, the CDR3 is TGTGCCAGCAGTACCGGACTAGCGGGGGGAACCTTTACCCTAGAGACCCAGTACTTC. Translation gives CASSTGLAGGTFTLETQYF. V is TRBV2 and J is TRBJ2-5, with 14 positions matching TRBD2. CDR1 is SNHLY, CDR2 FYNNEI, per germline. The CDR3 is 19 amino acids. The trim removed 5 bases at V and 4 bases at J, leaving 15 bases unmatched.

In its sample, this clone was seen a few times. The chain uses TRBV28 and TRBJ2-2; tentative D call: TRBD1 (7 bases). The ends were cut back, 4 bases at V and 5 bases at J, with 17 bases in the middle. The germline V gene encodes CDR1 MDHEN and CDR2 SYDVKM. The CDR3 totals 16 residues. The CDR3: CASSSPSQGRTGELFF. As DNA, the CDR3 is TGTGCCAGCAGTTCCCCCTCACAGGGGAGGACCGGGGAGCTGTTTTTT.

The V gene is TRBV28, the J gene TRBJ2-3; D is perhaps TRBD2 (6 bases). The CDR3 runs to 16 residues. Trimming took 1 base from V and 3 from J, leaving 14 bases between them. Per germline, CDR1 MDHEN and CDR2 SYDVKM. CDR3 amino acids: CASSLSRTKHTDTQYF. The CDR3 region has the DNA TGTGCCAGCAGTTTATCCCGGACTAAGCATACAGATACGCAGTATTTT.

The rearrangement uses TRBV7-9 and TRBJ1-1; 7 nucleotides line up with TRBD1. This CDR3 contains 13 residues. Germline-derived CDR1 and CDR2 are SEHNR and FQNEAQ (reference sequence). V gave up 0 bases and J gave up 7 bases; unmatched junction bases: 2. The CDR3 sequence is CASSLAGTVEAFF. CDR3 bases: TGTGCCAGCAGCTTAGCGGGGACAGTTGAAGCTTTCTTT. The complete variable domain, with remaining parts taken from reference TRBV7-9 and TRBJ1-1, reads DTGVSQNPRHKITKRGQNVTFRCDPISEHNRLYWYRQTLGQGPEFLTYFQNEAQLEKSRLLSDRFSAERPKGSFSTLEIQRTEQGDSAMYLCASSLAGTVEAFFGQGTRLTVV.

CDR3 region: CASSETGRGAFF. The CDR3 region has the DNA TGTGCCAGCAGTGAAACAGGGAGGGGAGCTTTCTTT. The chain uses TRBV6-1 and TRBJ1-1; D is perhaps TRBD1 (6 bases). Trimming removed 2 bases at V and 10 bases at J, with 11 bases between. Germline assignment: CDR1 MNHNS and CDR2 SASEGT. The CDR3 covers 12 residues.

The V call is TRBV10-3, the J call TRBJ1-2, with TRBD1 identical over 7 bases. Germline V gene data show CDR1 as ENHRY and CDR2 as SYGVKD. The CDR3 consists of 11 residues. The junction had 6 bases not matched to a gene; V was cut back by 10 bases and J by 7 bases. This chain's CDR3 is CATQGEGGYTF. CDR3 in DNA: TGTGCCACCCAGGGGGAGGGTGGCTACACCTTC.

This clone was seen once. In nucleotides, the CDR3 is TGCGCCAGCAGCTTGCGGCGTAGCACAGATACGCAGTATTTT. This codes for CASSLRRSTDTQYF. This chain links TRBV5-1 with TRBJ2-3; D uncertain. This CDR3 spans 14 amino acids. V was shortened by 1 base and J by 0 bases, with 6 bases between the two germline ends. Germline V gene data show CDR1 as SGHRS and CDR2 as YFSETQ.

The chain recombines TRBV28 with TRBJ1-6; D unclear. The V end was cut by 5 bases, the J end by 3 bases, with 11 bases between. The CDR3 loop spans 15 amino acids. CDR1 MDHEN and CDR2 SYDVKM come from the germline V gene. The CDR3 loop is CASSIRPNYNSPLHF. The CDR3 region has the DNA TGTGCCAGCAGTATCCGGCCTAACTATAATTCACCCCTCCACTTT. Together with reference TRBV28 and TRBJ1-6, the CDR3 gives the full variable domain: DVKVTQSSRYLVKRTGEKVFLECVQDMDHENMFWYRQDPGLGLRLIYFSYDVKMKEKGDIPEGYSVSREKKERFSLILESASTNQTSMYLCASSIRPNYNSPLHFGNGTRLTVT.

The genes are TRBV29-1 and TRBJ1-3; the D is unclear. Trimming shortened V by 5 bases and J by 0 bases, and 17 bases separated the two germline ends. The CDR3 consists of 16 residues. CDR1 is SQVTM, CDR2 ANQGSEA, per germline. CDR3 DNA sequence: TGCAGCGTTACCGGAGGGCAGTTTAACTCTGGAAACACCATATATTTT. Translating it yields CSVTGGQFNSGNTIYF.

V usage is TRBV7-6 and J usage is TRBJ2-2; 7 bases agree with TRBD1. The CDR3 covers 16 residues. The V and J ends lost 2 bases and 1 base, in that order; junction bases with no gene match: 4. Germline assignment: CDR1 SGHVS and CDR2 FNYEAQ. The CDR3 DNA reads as TGTGCCAGCAGCTTACAGGGGACAGAGAACACCGGGGAGCTGTTTTTT. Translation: CASSLQGTENTGELFF.

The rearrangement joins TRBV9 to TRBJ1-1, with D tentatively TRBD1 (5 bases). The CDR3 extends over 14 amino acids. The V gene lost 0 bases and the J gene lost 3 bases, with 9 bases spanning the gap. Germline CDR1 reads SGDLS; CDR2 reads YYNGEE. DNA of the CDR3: TGTGCCAGCAGCGTAGGGGGGGAGGACACTGAAGCTTTCTTT. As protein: CASSVGGEDTEAFF.

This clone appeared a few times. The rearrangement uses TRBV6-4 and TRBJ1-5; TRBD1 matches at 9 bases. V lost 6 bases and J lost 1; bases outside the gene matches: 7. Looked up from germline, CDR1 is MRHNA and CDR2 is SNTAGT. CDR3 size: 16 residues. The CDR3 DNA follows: TGTGCCAGCAGAGACACTACAGGGGGCAGCAATCAGCCCCAGCATTTT. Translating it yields CASRDTTGGSNQPQHF.

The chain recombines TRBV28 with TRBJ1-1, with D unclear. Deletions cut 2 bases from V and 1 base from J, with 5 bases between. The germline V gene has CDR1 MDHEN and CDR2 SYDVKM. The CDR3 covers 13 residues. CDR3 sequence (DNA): TGTGCCAGCAGTTTAGTAGAGAACACTGAAGCTTTCTTT. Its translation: CASSLVENTEAFF.

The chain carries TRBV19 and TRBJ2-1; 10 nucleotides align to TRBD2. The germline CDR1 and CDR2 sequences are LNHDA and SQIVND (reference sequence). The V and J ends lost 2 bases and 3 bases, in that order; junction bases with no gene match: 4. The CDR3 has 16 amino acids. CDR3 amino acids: CASSILAGAYYNEQFF. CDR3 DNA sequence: TGTGCCAGTAGTATACTAGCGGGAGCATACTACAATGAGCAGTTCTTC.